This T cell receptor beta chain comes out of a study of breast tumors, draining lymph nodes, adjacent tissues. V lost 4 bases and J lost 2; bases outside the gene matches: 8. Germline-derived CDR1 and CDR2 are SGHTA and FQGNSA. The CDR3 loop spans 17 amino acids. Study-wide results and caveats: The lymph node origin of tumor T cells was framed as consistent with a hypothesis, not demonstrated. Tumor repertoires ranked between lymph nodes and nontumor tissue in diversity, with V and J gene preferences. Data fit most tumor T cells coming from lymph node, expanding in tumor.

Axillary draining lymph nodes of breast cancer patients supplied the node samples. For this clonotype: Antigen: not known.

MiXCR, applied by TCRdb to the multiplex PCR reads, yields one record per CDR3 protein. The profile shows 180,000 or so distinct CDR3 sequences, around 33% of them singletons. The J gene is TRBJ2-5, the V gene TRBV7-2, with TRBD1 matching over 12 bases. This receptor was identified in a female donor with breast cancer. Some clones in this sample may be carry-over from other donors' samples. Sequencing was done on a sample of axillary lymph node tissue. For the CDR3, the DNA is TGTGCCAGCAGCTCCCCAGGGACAGGGGGCGGACAAGAGACCCAGTACTTC. As protein: CASSSPGTGGGQETQYF.